Listed below are T cell receptor beta chains from one sample, sequenced in a study of T cell responses to AZD1222 COVID-19 vaccine. Method: immunoSEQ multiplex PCR; TCRdb's copy keeps in-frame clones and lacks some. In the table there are 120,000 to 150,000 clones, approximately 86% of which are singletons. The sequences come from peripheral blood, collected 28 days after the second AZD1222 dose. These receptors originate from an adult who received the AZD1222 COVID-19 vaccine. CDR3s include the opening cysteine and the closing phenylalanine or tryptophan. The order of the fields is clone size, D gene, V gene, J gene, CDR3 DNA, CDR3 protein. A D gene is named only where the DNA matches it firmly. Clone size is shown for a subset of rows, as once, few, many or a class of expanded clone.

once,NA,TRBV29-1,TRBJ1-2,TGCAGCGTGGCCAGCACGGGGGCGAGCTATGGCTACACCTTC,CSVASTGASYGYTF
NA,NA,TRBV6-1,TRBJ2-7,TGTGCCAGCAGTGGGACCCCGGAGGCCATTCGGGCCTACGAGCAGTACTTC,CASSGTPEAIRAYEQYF
few,TRBD2,TRBV11-3,TRBJ2-5,TGTGCCAGCAGCTCCAGATGGGGTAGCGGGAGGGCCGGAGAGACCCAGTACTTC,CASSSRWGSGRAGETQYF
few,NA,TRBV6-5,TRBJ1-1,TGTGCCAGCGGGAAAAGGGTGAACACTGAAGCTTTCTTT,CASGKRVNTEAFF
NA,NA,TRBV18,TRBJ1-5,TGTGCCAGCTCCCCTACGGGAGGGGGATCGGCCCAGCATTTT,CASSPTGGGSAQHF
NA,NA,TRBV12-3/TRBV12-4,TRBJ1-6,TGTGCCAGCAGCTCCAATCGTTCACCCCTCCACTTT,CASSSNRSPLHF
NA,NA,TRBV11-2,TRBJ2-3,TGTGCCAGCAGCTCGCGGGATACGCAGTATTTT,CASSSRDTQYF
NA,TRBD1,TRBV10-1,TRBJ2-2,TGCGCCAGCAGGGGACAGACGAACACCGGGGAGCTGTTTTTT,CASRGQTNTGELFF
NA,TRBD2,TRBV10-3,TRBJ2-1,TGTGCCATCAGCCCCCCCGGGGGGGGAGCCAATGAGCAGTTCTTC,CAISPPGGGANEQFF
NA,NA,TRBV18,TRBJ1-3,TGTGCCAGCTCAGGGACATCTTATGGAAACACCATATATTTT,CASSGTSYGNTIYF
NA,TRBD1,TRBV4-1,TRBJ1-5,TGCGCCAGCAGCCTAAGCTCAGGGGGGAACAATCAGCCCCAGCATTTT,CASSLSSGGNNQPQHF
NA,NA,TRBV27,TRBJ1-1,TGTGCCAGCGGTAAGGGGGGCACTGAAGCTTTCTTT,CASGKGGTEAFF
NA,NA,TRBV15,TRBJ1-1,TGTGCCACCAGCAGAGCATCGTGGAGGGAGGGTGACACTGAAGCTTTCTTT,CATSRASWREGDTEAFF
NA,NA,TRBV9,TRBJ1-4,TGTGCCAGCAGCGGGGACGGAAGTAATGAAAAACTGTTTTTT,CASSGDGSNEKLFF
NA,NA,TRBV18,TRBJ1-5,TGTGCCAGCTCACCGGACAGTTTCAATCAGCCCCAGCATTTT,CASSPDSFNQPQHF
NA,NA,TRBV25-1,TRBJ1-5,TGTGCCAGCAGTGAATCAGGCTTTGGACAGCCCCAGCATTTT,CASSESGFGQPQHF
NA,NA,TRBV6-5,TRBJ1-1,TGTGCCAGCAGTTCCTGGGCGCCGTGGACTGAAGCTTTCTTT,CASSSWAPWTEAFF
NA,NA,TRBV3-1/TRBV3-2,TRBJ2-1,TGTGCCAGCAGCCCCTCCTTGGACTACCTACCGGATGAGCAGTTCTTC,CASSPSLDYLPDEQFF
NA,NA,TRBV7-2,TRBJ1-4,TGTGCCAGCAGCTTAGGGGAGACCGAAAAACTGTTTTTT,CASSLGETEKLFF
NA,NA,TRBV14,TRBJ1-1,TGTGCCAGCAGCCCTCGGACGGTCCGGACTGAAGCTTTCTTT,CASSPRTVRTEAFF
once,TRBD2,TRBV27,TRBJ2-3,TGTGCCAACCCTCTCCCCCGCAGCGGGACCACAGATACGCAGTATTTT,CANPLPRSGTTDTQYF
NA,TRBD2,TRBV7-2,TRBJ2-4,TGTGCCAGCAGCTTCGGGACTAGCGGGAGACGTAAAGGGGACATTCAGTACTTC,CASSFGTSGRRKGDIQYF
NA,TRBD1,TRBV27,TRBJ2-7,TGTGCCAGCAGTTTAGTTTTGGCAGGGGGAACCTACGAGCAGTACTTC,CASSLVLAGGTYEQYF
once,NA,TRBV5-4,TRBJ1-2,TGTGCCAGCAGCCGGGGGGGCGCACAGAACTATGGCTACACCTTC,CASSRGGAQNYGYTF
few,NA,TRBV2,TRBJ2-3,TGTGCCAGCAGTGTACTCCAACAGGAGTTCACAGATACGCAGTATTTT,CASSVLQQEFTDTQYF
NA,NA,TRBV7-7,TRBJ2-1,TGTGCCAGCAGCTTTTCCCCTTCTACTCCTAATGAGCAGTTCTTC,CASSFSPSTPNEQFF
NA,NA,TRBV15,TRBJ1-3,TGTGCCACCAGCAGTAACAGGGAGCTCTCTGGAAACACCATATATTTT,CATSSNRELSGNTIYF
NA,NA,TRBV5-1,TRBJ2-2,TGCGCCAGCAGCTTGGGGTCGGGAGATGGGAACACCGGGGAGCTGTTTTTT,CASSLGSGDGNTGELFF
few,NA,TRBV6-4,TRBJ2-7,TGTGCCAGCAGTGACTCAGGTGGTTCCCCCGAGCAGTACTTC,CASSDSGGSPEQYF
NA,NA,TRBV7-9,TRBJ2-5,TGTGCCAGCAGTGGTAGCTCTTCATTCTTGCAGACCCAGTACTTC,CASSGSSSFLQTQYF
NA,TRBD1,TRBV5-1,TRBJ1-1,TGCGCCAGCAGCTTGGGGGACAGGGGTTCTGAAGCTTTCTTT,CASSLGDRGSEAFF
few,TRBD1,TRBV2,TRBJ1-1,TGTGCCAGCAGTGATGCAGGGGGAGGTGAAGCTTTCTTT,CASSDAGGGEAFF
NA,NA,TRBV9,TRBJ2-5,TGTGCCAGCAGCATACACGACAGGTCAGAGACCCAGTACTTC,CASSIHDRSETQYF
few,NA,TRBV7-9,TRBJ1-3,TGTGCCAGCAGCTTAGACGGACTCTCTGGAAACACCATATATTTT,CASSLDGLSGNTIYF
NA,TRBD2,TRBV7-8,TRBJ2-1,TGTGCCAGCAGCTTAGGGGCCCAGGATAGCGGGAGGGCTATTTCACCCAATGAGCAGTTCTTC,CASSLGAQDSGRAISPNEQFF
NA,NA,TRBV6-6,TRBJ2-1,TGTGCCAGCACCGGGACGAGTTACAATGAGCAGTTCTTC,CASTGTSYNEQFF
many,NA,TRBV5-5,TRBJ1-2,TGTGCCAGCAGCTCCGGAGGTGCACGCGTCTATGGCTACACCTTC,CASSSGGARVYGYTF
few,NA,TRBV19,TRBJ1-6,TGTGCCAGCAAACGAGGCGCGGGGTCCTATAATTCACCCCTCCACTTT,CASKRGAGSYNSPLHF
NA,TRBD2,TRBV30,TRBJ2-4,TGTGCCTGGCGGGGGGAGTTAGCCAAAAACATTCAGTACTTC,CAWRGELAKNIQYF
NA,TRBD2,TRBV19,TRBJ2-5,TGTGCCAGTAGTAGACTAGCGGGAGGGCCGTGGGAGACCCAGTACTTC,CASSRLAGGPWETQYF
NA,NA,TRBV19,TRBJ1-1,TGTGCCAGTGCGGGGGTGTGGGGTGATGTAGCTTTCTTT,CASAGVWGDVAFF
NA,TRBD1,TRBV3-1/TRBV3-2,TRBJ1-5,TGTGCCAGCAGCCACACCGGGACAGGGAATCAGCCCCAGCATTTT,CASSHTGTGNQPQHF
NA,NA,TRBV28,TRBJ2-7,TGTGCCAGCACCGGGGGAACACGTCGACTCATACCGTACTTC,CASTGGTRRLIPYF